These 24 T cell receptor beta chains came from one sample sequenced in a study of blood T cell repertoires in COVID-19 (dated by TCRdb to the early 2020s). Receptor libraries were prepared by the immunoSEQ multiplex PCR assay. TCRdb obtained this table from immuneACCESS and retained in-frame rearrangements with V and J assigned. These tables miss some clones; where compared with another copy, unresolved V genes account for less than half of the shortfall, and the remainder is unexplained. The sample records 250,000 to 350,000 clones, approximately 84% of which are singletons. The top ten clones comprise roughly 1.6% of the sample. Sequencing input: peripheral blood. Every receptor here comes from a human donor with COVID-19, enrolled during active disease. The donor label of this sample is uncertain.

The rearrangement links TRBV5-4 to TRBJ2-7; D is undetermined. CDR3 length: 14 amino acids. The V and J ends lost 0 bases and 0 bases respectively, with 7 bases between them. Per germline, CDR1 SGHNT and CDR2 YYREEE (reference sequence). The CDR3 nucleotides read TGTGCCAGCAGCTTGGGGCTTTCCTCCTACGAGCAGTACTTC. Amino acid sequence: CASSLGLSSYEQYF.

The chain employs TRBV19 and TRBJ2-4, with D possibly matching TRBD1 (6 bases). CDR3 size: 14 residues. V gave up 3 bases and J gave up 5 bases, with 11 bases separating them. Germline CDR1 is LNHDA and CDR2 is SQIVND (reference sequence). CDR3 nucleotides: TGTGCCAGTAGTATCCCAGGGGTCCAAAACATTCAGTACTTC. Amino acid sequence: CASSIPGVQNIQYF.

V is TRBV6-4 and J is TRBJ1-2, with 7 bases fitting TRBD1. CDR1 is MRHNA, CDR2 SNTAGT, per germline. The CDR3 length is 15 residues. V dropped 6 bases and J dropped 3; count of bases not matched to a gene: 10. CDR3 region: CASSPIGGSYYGYTF. CDR3 DNA sequence: TGTGCCAGCAGCCCGATAGGGGGCAGCTACTATGGCTACACCTTC.

The CDR3 nucleotides are TGTGCCATCAGTGATTCGGACAGGGGGAATGAAAAACTGTTTTTT. This gives the protein CAISDSDRGNEKLFF. This chain uses TRBV10-3 with TRBJ1-4; 10 bases agree with TRBD1. Germline trimming cut 3 bases from V and 5 bases from J; bases unmatched to any gene: 3. Germline V CDR1 and CDR2: ENHRY, SYGVKD. This CDR3 is built from 15 residues.

The CDR3 DNA reads TGCGCCAGCAGCTTGGGACTAGCTTCAGATACGCAGTATTTT. Amino acid sequence: CASSLGLASDTQYF. The chain combines TRBV5-1 with TRBJ2-3; 7 bases match TRBD2. The germline V gene has CDR1 SGHRS and CDR2 YFSETQ. The CDR3 contains 14 residues. Trimming took 0 bases from V and 4 from J; bases not matched to a gene: 2.

The chain couples TRBV5-1 to TRBJ2-1; 8 bases agree with TRBD2. Germline V lookup: CDR1 SGHRS, CDR2 YFSETQ. V shed 4 bases and J 5 bases; nucleotides not matched to a gene: 5. This CDR3 contains 14 residues. The CDR3 nucleotides read TGCGCCAGCAGCAGACTAGCGAGGAACAATGAGCAGTTCTTC. It encodes CASSRLARNNEQFF.

The chain uses TRBV5-1 and TRBJ1-1, with unresolved D. CDR3 length: 17 amino acids. Germline CDR1 and CDR2: SGHRS and YFSETQ. V was shortened by 2 bases and J by 3 bases, with 20 bases between the two germline ends. The CDR3 loop is CASSLNYNWAGDTEAFF. The DNA for the CDR3 is TGCGCCAGCAGCTTAAATTACAATTGGGCCGGGGACACTGAAGCTTTCTTT.

The chain employs TRBV9 and TRBJ1-4, with a tentative D call TRBD1 (5 bases). This CDR3 is 14 amino acids long. The germline gives CDR1 SGDLS, CDR2 YYNGEE. The germline V and J ends were trimmed by 2 bases and 2 bases, with 7 bases remaining between them. The CDR3 reads CASSVQGTNEKLFF. The CDR3 DNA follows: TGTGCCAGCAGCGTCCAGGGTACTAATGAAAAACTGTTTTTT.

The chain recombines TRBV27 with TRBJ2-7; TRBD2 agrees at 10 bases. Germline CDR1 is MNHEY and CDR2 is SMNVEV (reference sequence). Trimming cost V 5 bases and J 3 bases; bases outside gene matches: 13. CDR3 length: 17 amino acids. This CDR3 reads CASSRTYGTSARYEQYF. CDR3 DNA sequence: TGTGCCAGCAGTCGGACCTACGGGACTAGCGCCCGCTACGAGCAGTACTTC.

The genes are TRBV4-2 and TRBJ1-2; possible D gene TRBD1, 5 bases. The V gene's germline CDR1 is LGHNA and CDR2 YNFKEQ. CDR3 length: 14 amino acids. Deletions cut 1 base from V and 3 bases from J, with 9 bases between. CDR3 loop: CASSQAAGDYGYTF. Written as DNA, the CDR3 is TGTGCCAGCAGCCAAGCGGCGGGGGACTATGGCTACACCTTC.

The rearrangement joins TRBV3-1 (or the pseudogene TRBV3-2) to TRBJ2-1, with TRBD2 matching 9 bases. V lost 0 bases, J lost 7 bases, and 7 bases stayed unmatched. This CDR3 is 16 amino acids long. Germline values: CDR1 LGHDT, CDR2 YNNKEL (reference sequence). The chain's CDR3 is CASSQESGRSGNEQFF. The CDR3 nucleotides are TGTGCCAGCAGCCAAGAGAGCGGGAGGTCGGGGAATGAGCAGTTCTTC.

This clone was detected once. CDR3 bases: TGCAGCGTTCGAGCGGGAGACCTCTACAATGAGCAGTTCTTC. This encodes CSVRAGDLYNEQFF. The chain recombines TRBV29-1 with TRBJ2-1, with 8 bases fitting TRBD2. The V gene end was trimmed by 5 bases and the J gene end by 3 bases; junction bases not matched to a gene: 6. Germline lookup yields CDR1 SQVTM and CDR2 ANQGSEA. The CDR3 length is 14 residues.

This clone was recorded only once. The DNA of the CDR3 is TGCAGCGCCCAGGGGTCTGGAAACACCATATATTTT. It translates to CSAQGSGNTIYF. This chain connects TRBV29-1 to TRBJ1-3; D possibly corresponds to TRBD1 (6 bases). Germline loops: CDR1 SQVTM, CDR2 ANQGSEA. CDR3 length equals 12 residues. Deletions cut 7 bases from V and 1 base from J, with 8 bases between.

The rearrangement links TRBV5-6 to TRBJ1-3, with D hard to call. CDR1 and CDR2 (germline): SGHDT, YYEEEE. Trimming removed 0 bases from V and 0 bases from J, with 7 bases in between. The CDR3 spans 15 residues. CDR3 residues: CASSLGQNSGNTIYF. CDR3 DNA sequence: TGTGCCAGCAGCTTGGGGCAGAACTCTGGAAACACCATATATTTT.

The chain has TRBV19 and TRBJ2-5, with 9 bases identical to TRBD1. The length of the CDR3 is 15 residues. The germline V gene has CDR1 LNHDA and CDR2 SQIVND (reference sequence). V lost 3 bases and J lost 9; bases outside the gene matches: 11. The CDR3: CASSIGNRGQGAQYF. In DNA form, the CDR3 reads TGTGCCAGTAGTATTGGGAACAGGGGGCAGGGGGCCCAGTACTTC.

CDR3 residues: CASSRVGGTGELFF. The CDR3 nucleotides read TGTGCCAGCAGCCGGGTCGGGGGGACCGGGGAGCTGTTTTTT. The chain joins TRBV3-1 (or the pseudogene TRBV3-2) to TRBJ2-2, with 7 bases fitting TRBD2. The germline gives CDR1 LGHDT, CDR2 YNNKEL (reference sequence). V dropped 4 bases and J dropped 5; count of bases not matched to a gene: 4. The CDR3 contains 14 residues.

The chain recombines TRBV28 with TRBJ1-4, with D perhaps matching TRBD1 (6 bases). There are 15 residues in the CDR3. CDR1 and CDR2 from the germline V gene are MDHEN and SYDVKM. V lost 3 bases and J 4 bases, leaving 12 bases between the germline ends. CDR3 sequence (DNA): TGTGCCAGCAGTTTGCAGGGGCTCGTTAATGAAAAACTGTTTTTT. Residues: CASSLQGLVNEKLFF. Supplemented by reference TRBV28 and TRBJ1-4, the full variable domain reads DVKVTQSSRYLVKRTGEKVFLECVQDMDHENMFWYRQDPGLGLRLIYFSYDVKMKEKGDIPEGYSVSREKKERFSLILESASTNQTSMYLCASSLQGLVNEKLFFGSGTQLSVL.

The CDR3 DNA follows: TGCGCCAGCAGCCAATCAGGGGTCCAGAACACTGAAGCTTTCTTT. This encodes CASSQSGVQNTEAFF. The chain couples TRBV4-3 to TRBJ1-1; a possible D gene is TRBD1 (6 bases). V gave up 2 bases and J gave up 1 base, with 11 bases separating them. The CDR3 has 15 residues. The germline gives CDR1 LGHNA, CDR2 YSLEER.

There are many counts of this clone. The V gene is TRBV9, the J gene TRBJ1-2; the D gene is possibly TRBD1 (6 bases). The germline V gene has CDR1 SGDLS and CDR2 YYNGEE. This CDR3 is 15 amino acids long. Trimming took 0 bases from V and 8 from J, leaving 17 bases between them. The CDR3 is CASSVDTGTSGGYTF. DNA for the CDR3: TGTGCCAGCAGCGTAGATACAGGGACCTCGGGGGGCTACACCTTC.

V and J are TRBV19 and TRBJ1-6; D ambiguous. V lost 0 bases, J lost 5 bases, and 11 bases lay in between. This CDR3 region has 16 residues. The germline gives CDR1 LNHDA, CDR2 SQIVND (reference sequence). CDR3 protein: CASSIDFTGNNSPLHF. For the CDR3, the DNA is TGTGCCAGTAGTATAGATTTTACCGGGAATAATTCACCCCTCCACTTT.

This chain links TRBV19 with TRBJ2-3, with D unresolved. This CDR3 contains 12 residues. V was cut by 6 bases and J by 4 bases, with 8 bases left in between. Per the germline V gene, CDR1 is LNHDA and CDR2 is SQIVND (reference sequence). The CDR3 DNA reads TGTGCCAGTAGCCTGTGGCCAGATACGCAGTATTTT. Translating gives CASSLWPDTQYF.

In DNA form, the CDR3 reads TGTGCCAGCAGCGTAGTGCCAGGCTCTGGAAACACCATATATTTT. Encoded protein: CASSVVPGSGNTIYF. This chain joins TRBV9 and TRBJ1-3; D remains ambiguous. Germline CDR1 is SGDLS and CDR2 is YYNGEE. The CDR3 is 15 residues long. Trimming pared 0 bases from V and 0 bases from J, leaving 7 bases between.

This clone appeared a few times. The chain couples TRBV6-6 to TRBJ1-3; no firm D call. The germline V gene has CDR1 MNHNY and CDR2 SVGAGI (reference sequence). The CDR3 is made up of 15 amino acids. Trimming shortened V by 5 bases and J by 0 bases, and 11 bases separated the two germline ends. The CDR3 sequence: CASSKGVDSGNTIYF. Written as DNA, the CDR3 is TGTGCCAGCAGTAAGGGAGTTGACTCTGGAAACACCATATATTTT.

A few counts support this clone. The limits of the CDR3 on the DNA are not certain, so only TCRdb's listed CDR3 is given. The chain is built from TRBV6-5 and TRBJ1-2. CDR1 is MNHEY, CDR2 SVGAGI, per germline. The CDR3 comprises 13 residues, both ends counted. CDR3 protein: CASSSSVSYGYTF.